Shown below are 30 T cell receptor beta chains from a single sample sequenced in a study of siplizumab effects on memory and regulatory T cells. TCRdb keeps only in-frame clones here, not all; method: immunoSEQ multiplex PCR. The sample holds approximately 84,000 clones, approximately 95% seen once. The sample was CD8+ T cells sorted from blood. These receptors all come from a human donor in good health.

The V call is TRBV5-1, the J call TRBJ2-3; a weak D match, TRBD2 (7 bases). There are 16 residues in the CDR3. V was cut by 1 base and J by 2 bases, with 14 bases left in between. Germline V gene sequence: CDR1 SGHRS, CDR2 YFSETQ. The CDR3 region is CASSLLGGEYTDTQYF. The DNA for the CDR3 is TGCGCCAGCAGCTTGCTAGGGGGGGAGTACACAGATACGCAGTATTTT.

This chain joins TRBV7-8 and TRBJ2-2, with 9 bases identical to TRBD2. Germline V gene data show CDR1 as SGHVS and CDR2 as FQNEAQ. The ends lost 5 bases at V and 4 bases at J; junction bases unmatched: 8. This CDR3 spans 16 amino acids. This CDR3 is CASSPLTSGSTGELFF. The CDR3 bases are TGTGCCAGCAGCCCCCTGACTAGCGGTTCCACCGGGGAGCTGTTTTTT.

The genes are TRBV5-1 and TRBJ2-7; 12 nucleotides agree with TRBD1. The CDR3 sequence is 16 residues long. The V segment lost 1 base and the J segment 5 bases; nucleotides outside the gene matches: 7. CDR1 SGHRS and CDR2 YFSETQ come from the germline V gene. Here the CDR3 reads CASSLSPGQGANEQYF. In DNA form, the CDR3 reads TGCGCCAGCAGCTTGTCCCCGGGACAGGGGGCCAACGAGCAGTACTTC.

V is TRBV28 and J is TRBJ1-4; 7 nucleotides line up with TRBD1. V trimming: 2 bases; J trimming: 8 bases; junction bases outside the gene matches: 5. The germline V gene has CDR1 MDHEN and CDR2 SYDVKM. The CDR3 spans 14 residues. This CDR3 reads CASSLNRGREKLFF. The CDR3 DNA follows: TGTGCCAGCAGTTTAAACAGGGGCCGGGAAAAACTGTTTTTT.

The chain carries TRBV5-1 and TRBJ2-7; no firm D call. CDR3 length: 14 residues. The germline CDR1 and CDR2 sequences are SGHRS and YFSETQ. V was trimmed by 4 bases and J by 2 bases, leaving 13 bases between them. The CDR3 sequence: CASSLLGKAYEQYF. CDR3 in DNA: TGCGCCAGCAGCCTCCTAGGGAAAGCCTACGAGCAGTACTTC.

The V and J genes are TRBV9 and TRBJ2-4; TRBD1 or TRBD2 may be the D gene (5 bases each). Trimming cost V 0 bases and J 3 bases, with 10 bases left between them. This CDR3 region has 15 residues. The germline CDR1 and CDR2 sequences are SGDLS and YYNGEE. In DNA form, the CDR3 reads TGTGCCAGCAGCGTAGGAGGGGTTGGCAAAAACATTCAGTACTTC. Protein: CASSVGGVGKNIQYF.

The chain couples TRBV6-1 to TRBJ2-2; no firm D call. Looked up from germline, CDR1 is MNHNS and CDR2 is SASEGT. The CDR3 extends over 15 amino acids. The V end lost 3 bases, the J end lost 1 base, and 9 bases lay between the germline ends. The CDR3 is CASSDLSQNTGELFF. Here the CDR3 DNA reads TGTGCCAGCAGTGATCTTTCTCAGAACACCGGGGAGCTGTTTTTT.

This chain joins TRBV6-6 and TRBJ1-5; 8 bases match TRBD1. The germline CDR1 and CDR2 sequences are MNHNY and SVGAGI (reference sequence). V lost 10 bases and J lost 3; bases outside the gene matches: 8. This CDR3 region has 14 residues. The CDR3 region is CAISGQVDNQPQHF. The CDR3 region has the DNA TGTGCCATATCGGGACAGGTAGACAATCAGCCCCAGCATTTT.

J is TRBJ2-1 and V is TRBV9; 12 nucleotides line up with TRBD1. J gave up 7 bases and V 4 bases, and 9 bases lay outside the gene matches. The CDR3 is 16 residues long. Germline CDR1 reads SGDLS; CDR2 reads YYNGEE. CDR3 nucleotide sequence: TGTGCCAGCAGCCGATCGGGACAGGGGGCAAGGAATGAGCAGTTCTTC. Its translation: CASSRSGQGARNEQFF.

V gene TRBV29-1 combines with J gene TRBJ2-1; 10 bases are shared with TRBD1. V was pared by 6 bases and J by 2 bases, with 10 bases of the junction left unmatched. CDR3 length: 16 residues. Germline values: CDR1 SQVTM, CDR2 ANQGSEA. The CDR3 here is CSVYGTGDIAYNEQFF. CDR3 nucleotides: TGCAGCGTCTACGGGACAGGGGATATAGCCTACAATGAGCAGTTCTTC.

V usage is TRBV28 and J usage is TRBJ2-3, with TRBD2 matching over 11 bases. The CDR3 extends over 15 amino acids. Trimming cost V 6 bases and J 2 bases; bases outside gene matches: 4. Per the germline V gene, CDR1 is MDHEN and CDR2 is SYDVKM. The DNA of the CDR3 is TGTGCCAGCAGGACTAGCGGGGAACCCACAGATACGCAGTATTTT. Amino acids: CASRTSGEPTDTQYF.

This chain connects TRBV7-9 to TRBJ2-7; D may be TRBD2 (7 bases). Trimming removed 1 base at V and 1 base at J, with 14 bases between. The CDR3 runs to 16 residues. Germline V CDR1 and CDR2: SEHNR, FQNEAQ (reference sequence). In nucleotides, the CDR3 is TGTGCCAGCAGCTTAGTGGGGGGGCTAACGTCCTACGAGCAGTACTTC. The encoded protein is CASSLVGGLTSYEQYF.

The chain carries TRBV4-1 and TRBJ2-7; 8 positions agree with TRBD2. This CDR3 is built from 16 residues. V shed 1 base and J 1 base; nucleotides not matched to a gene: 6. Germline V gives CDR1 MGHRA, CDR2 YSYEKL. The CDR3 protein is CASSQGRGLESYEQYF. In nucleotides, the CDR3 is TGCGCCAGCAGCCAAGGTCGGGGACTAGAGTCCTACGAGCAGTACTTC.

The rearrangement uses TRBV29-1 and TRBJ2-1; D call uncertain. Between the trimmed V and J ends, which lost 5 bases and 4 bases, there was a span of 6 bases. The CDR3 runs 11 residues. Germline V CDR1 and CDR2: SQVTM, ANQGSEA. The CDR3 DNA reads as TGCAGCGTTACGGTTTACAATGAGCAGTTCTTC. The encoded protein is CSVTVYNEQFF.

V is TRBV4-1 and J is TRBJ2-1; D call uncertain. Between the trimmed V and J ends, which lost 3 bases and 5 bases, there was a span of 8 bases. CDR1 is MGHRA and CDR2 is YSYEKL in the germline V gene. This CDR3 has 13 amino acids. CDR3 DNA: TGCGCCAGCAGCCATATCAGAAACAATGAGCAGTTCTTC. Protein: CASSHIRNNEQFF.

V and J are TRBV7-3 and TRBJ1-1; 8 positions match TRBD1. In germline, CDR1 is SGHTA, CDR2 FQGTGA. This CDR3 contains 14 residues. The V gene end was trimmed by 4 bases and the J gene end by 2 bases; junction bases not matched to a gene: 3. CDR3 residues: CASSSGQVNTEAFF. CDR3 nucleotide sequence: TGTGCCAGCAGCTCGGGACAGGTCAACACTGAAGCTTTCTTT. The entire variable domain, with the rest obtained from reference TRBV7-3 and TRBJ1-1, is as follows: GAGVSQTPSNKVTEKGKYVELRCDPISGHTALYWYRQSLGQGPEFLIYFQGTGAADDSGLPNDRFFAVRPEGSVSTLKIQRTERGDSAVYLCASSSGQVNTEAFFGQGTRLTVV.

CDR3 nucleotide sequence: TGCGCCAGCAGCCAAGAACGGGAGAATGAGCAGTTCTTC. Amino acids: CASSQERENEQFF. The V gene is TRBV4-1, the J gene TRBJ2-1; D perhaps matches TRBD2 (6 bases). Germline CDR1 MGHRA, CDR2 YSYEKL. The germline V and J ends were trimmed by 0 bases and 7 bases, with 7 bases remaining between them. The CDR3 has 13 residues.

The CDR3 coding sequence is TGTGCCAGTAGCCAAACAGGGGTCTCCTACAATGAGCAGTTCTTC. Translation gives CASSQTGVSYNEQFF. The rearrangement joins TRBV19 to TRBJ2-1, with 7 bases aligning to TRBD1. In germline, CDR1 is LNHDA, CDR2 SQIVND (reference sequence). V lost 6 bases, J lost 0 bases, and 5 bases stayed unmatched. The CDR3 length is 15 residues.

V gene TRBV6-5 combines with J gene TRBJ2-7; D gene unclear. The CDR3 consists of 12 residues. CDR1 is MNHEY, CDR2 SVGAGI, per germline. Trimming removed 6 bases at V and 11 bases at J, with 17 bases between. Here the CDR3 reads CASRNEVAVEYF. DNA for the CDR3: TGTGCCAGCAGGAACGAGGTGGCAGTTGAGTACTTC.

A remark on this clone: Mismatch with germline at one junction end may stem from a read error. The chain uses TRBV2 and TRBJ2-7, with 7 bases matching TRBD2. Germline V CDR1 and CDR2: SNHLY, FYNNEI. This CDR3 contains 14 residues. The CDR3 DNA reads as TGTGCCAGCAGTGGACGACTAGCCTCCCACGAGCAGTACTTC. Translating it yields CASSGRLASHEQYF.

The chain employs TRBV7-2 and TRBJ2-7; D might be TRBD1 or TRBD2, each matching 5 bases. V was clipped by 0 bases and J by 6 bases, with 12 bases between them. The germline CDR1 and CDR2 sequences are SGHTA and FQGNSA. The CDR3 spans 14 residues. Here the CDR3 DNA reads TGTGCCAGCAGCTTAGCAGGGGAAGCGGCCGAGCAGTACTTC. Amino acid sequence: CASSLAGEAAEQYF.

This chain connects TRBV19 to TRBJ2-7; TRBD1 aligns across 9 bases. Germline V gives CDR1 LNHDA, CDR2 SQIVND (reference sequence). Trimming cost V 4 bases and J 4 bases; bases outside gene matches: 5. This CDR3 is built from 14 residues. DNA for the CDR3: TGTGCCAGTAGTACCGGGACAGGGCTGTACGAGCAGTACTTC. Protein: CASSTGTGLYEQYF.

The rearrangement links TRBV5-1 to TRBJ2-3; 7 bases are shared with TRBD2. Germline V CDR1 and CDR2: SGHRS, YFSETQ. This CDR3 region has 15 residues. The trim removed 5 bases at V and 3 bases at J, leaving 9 bases unmatched. CDR3 coding DNA: TGCGCCAGCAGGTTTTATGGGAGGGATACAGATACGCAGTATTTT. Amino acids: CASRFYGRDTDTQYF.

V gene TRBV6-1 combines with J gene TRBJ1-4; possible D gene TRBD1, 5 bases. CDR1 and CDR2 (germline): MNHNS, SASEGT. Trimming removed 9 bases from V and 1 base from J, with 12 bases in between. This CDR3 has 14 residues. The CDR3 bases are TGTGCCAGTACTGTGGGGGGAACTAATGAAAAACTGTTTTTT. Protein: CASTVGGTNEKLFF.

V and J are TRBV29-1 and TRBJ2-3; 7 positions match TRBD1. Germline CDR1 reads SQVTM; CDR2 reads ANQGSEA. The CDR3 contains 16 residues. Losses at the gene ends were 7 bases for V and 5 bases for J; bases not matched to a gene: 18. CDR3 nucleotide sequence: TGCAGCGCTCCCTTACTCGCTGAGGGGGCGTTAGATACGCAGTATTTT. This encodes CSAPLLAEGALDTQYF.

The chain links TRBV7-6 to TRBJ2-1; D unclear. The CDR3 covers 15 residues. Germline loops: CDR1 SGHVS, CDR2 FNYEAQ. V was trimmed by 6 bases and J by 8 bases, leaving 20 bases between them. CDR3 in amino acids: CASSSKPISGDEQFF. CDR3 DNA sequence: TGTGCCAGCAGTTCCAAGCCGATTAGTGGAGATGAGCAGTTCTTC. Drawing the rest from reference TRBV7-6 and TRBJ2-1, the complete variable domain is GAGVSQSPRYKVTKRGQDVALRCDPISGHVSLYWYRQALGQGPEFLTYFNYEAQQDKSGLPNDRFSAERPEGSISTLTIQRTEQRDSAMYRCASSSKPISGDEQFFGPGTRLTVL.

The chain is built from TRBV15 and TRBJ1-2; TRBD1 is a possible D gene (5 bases). Per germline, CDR1 LNHNV and CDR2 YYDKDF (reference sequence). The CDR3 length is 15 residues. V dropped 0 bases and J dropped 3 bases, with 11 bases sitting between them. The CDR3 nucleotides read TGTGCCACCAGCAGAGATTGGCAGGGCGACTATGGCTACACCTTC. Amino acid sequence: CATSRDWQGDYGYTF.

This chain connects TRBV13 to TRBJ2-2; 7 nucleotides agree with TRBD2. This CDR3 comprises 16 residues. The V segment lost 3 bases and the J segment 5 bases; nucleotides outside the gene matches: 9. Germline CDR1 is PRHDT and CDR2 is FYEKMQ (reference sequence). As DNA, the CDR3 is TGTGCCAGCAGCTTGAGTTTCGGGGAGGGAACCGGGGAGCTGTTTTTT. It yields the protein CASSLSFGEGTGELFF.

The chain links TRBV7-9 to TRBJ1-1; tentative D call: TRBD1 (6 bases). Trimming removed 3 bases from V and 0 bases from J, with 14 bases in between. CDR3 length: 16 amino acids. CDR1 is SEHNR, CDR2 FQNEAQ, per germline (reference sequence). The CDR3 sequence: CASSFLVGDMNTEAFF. DNA of the CDR3: TGTGCCAGCAGCTTCCTGGTCGGGGACATGAACACTGAAGCTTTCTTT. Full variable domain (outside the CDR3, taken from reference TRBV7-9 and TRBJ1-1): DTGVSQNPRHKITKRGQNVTFRCDPISEHNRLYWYRQTLGQGPEFLTYFQNEAQLEKSRLLSDRFSAERPKGSFSTLEIQRTEQGDSAMYLCASSFLVGDMNTEAFFGQGTRLTVV.

V and J are TRBV10-3 and TRBJ2-7; 12 nucleotides line up with TRBD2. Trimming removed 5 bases from V and 0 bases from J; junction bases left unmatched: 5. CDR3 length equals 16 residues. The germline CDR1 and CDR2 sequences are ENHRY and SYGVKD. CDR3 nucleotide sequence: TGTGCCATCAGTCGACTAGCGGGAGCTAGCTCCTACGAGCAGTACTTC. Its translation: CAISRLAGASSYEQYF.